The 18 T cell receptor beta chains reported below all come from one sample, sequenced in a study of cytomegalovirus exposure and HLA in healthy donors. 13 Jbeta primers and 60 Vbeta primers were used for the PCR. TCRdb's table, derived via immunoSEQ multiplex PCR, lists solely in-frame clones and lacks some. The sample has roughly 190,000 clones; 75% to 85% are singletons. Material for sequencing was PBMCs. These receptors all stem from a woman aged 50 to 60 in good health and CMV-seronegative.

This chain links TRBV7-2 with TRBJ2-5, with TRBD2 as a possible D gene (5 bases). Trimming removed 2 bases from V and 5 bases from J, with 12 bases in between. This CDR3 has 14 amino acids. Germline V gene sequence: CDR1 SGHTA, CDR2 FQGNSA. This CDR3 is CASSLWRQRETQYF. Here the CDR3 DNA reads TGTGCCAGCAGCTTATGGCGCCAGCGGGAGACCCAGTACTTC.

The gene calls are TRBV5-1 and TRBJ1-1; 7 nucleotides match TRBD1. With 4 bases clipped from V and 3 bases from J, the junction kept 9 bases outside the gene matches. There are 15 residues in the CDR3. Germline V gene data show CDR1 as SGHRS and CDR2 as YFSETQ. As DNA, the CDR3 is TGCGCCAGCAGCCAGACAGGGATTTGGGACACTGAAGCTTTCTTT. Its protein is CASSQTGIWDTEAFF.

There are a few counts of this clone. V is TRBV28 and J is TRBJ1-1, with a weak D call TRBD1 (5 bases). V was shortened by 5 bases and J by 1 base, with 20 bases between the two germline ends. The CDR3 is 17 amino acids. Germline values: CDR1 MDHEN, CDR2 SYDVKM. CDR3 amino acids: CASSPWGTVAGNTEAFF. As DNA, the CDR3 is TGTGCCAGCAGTCCCTGGGGGACTGTGGCTGGGAACACTGAAGCTTTCTTT.

The genes are TRBV9 and TRBJ2-5, with D tentatively TRBD2 (5 bases). Trimming stripped 0 bases from V and 11 bases from J, with 11 bases between. CDR1 SGDLS and CDR2 YYNGEE come from the germline V gene. This CDR3 is 12 amino acids long. CDR3 nucleotides: TGTGCCAGCAGCGTAGGCGAGGGCAGGCAGTACTTC. Protein: CASSVGEGRQYF.

This clone was observed a few times. The chain recombines TRBV11-2 with TRBJ2-3, with TRBD2 identical over 7 bases. V was clipped by 5 bases and J by 5 bases; unmatched bases: 10. The CDR3 loop spans 15 amino acids. The germline gives CDR1 SGHAT, CDR2 FQNNGV. CDR3 in amino acids: CASSPRTRQKDTQYF. The CDR3 DNA reads TGTGCCAGCAGCCCGAGGACTAGACAAAAAGATACGCAGTATTTT.

J is TRBJ1-1 and V is TRBV18; 12 positions match TRBD1. CDR3 size: 20 residues. V lost 3 bases, J lost 4 bases, and 18 bases stayed unmatched. The V gene's germline CDR1 is KGHSH and CDR2 LQKENI. The CDR3 bases are TGTGCCAGCTCACCCCTTACCGGGACAGGGGGCGGTATGGGGGGCACTGAAGCTTTCTTT. Amino acids: CASSPLTGTGGGMGGTEAFF.

The V gene is TRBV18, the J gene TRBJ2-3; 8 nucleotides agree with TRBD2. This CDR3 contains 16 residues. The ends lost 2 bases at V and 6 bases at J; junction bases unmatched: 10. Germline V gene lookup returns CDR1 KGHSH and CDR2 LQKENI. CDR3 bases: TGTGCCAGCTCACCAATCGGGACGGGGGGGCCTGATACGCAGTATTTT. It yields the protein CASSPIGTGGPDTQYF.

This chain joins TRBV28 and TRBJ2-1; TRBD1 agrees at 10 bases. This CDR3 comprises 14 residues. CDR1 is MDHEN and CDR2 is SYDVKM in the germline V gene. With V trimmed by 10 bases and J by 6 bases, 9 bases remained unmatched. CDR3 nucleotides: TGTGCCACCTTCTCCGGGACAGGGGTCAATGAGCAGTTCTTC. Translating gives CATFSGTGVNEQFF.

The rearrangement joins TRBV6-5 to TRBJ1-3; TRBD1 is a possible D gene (6 bases). Trimming left V 6 bases short and J 0 bases short, with 12 bases between. Germline lookup yields CDR1 MNHEY and CDR2 SVGAGI. The CDR3 runs 15 residues. CDR3 sequence: CASSPRGGSGNTIYF. The DNA of the CDR3 is TGTGCCAGCAGCCCGAGGGGGGGCTCTGGAAACACCATATATTTT.

This rearrangement joins TRBV27 to TRBJ2-1; 12 bases match TRBD2. The length of the CDR3 is 15 residues. Germline V gene lookup returns CDR1 MNHEY and CDR2 SMNVEV (reference sequence). V lost 2 bases and J lost 8; bases outside the gene matches: 4. The CDR3 is CASSLLAGGGYEQFF. The CDR3 bases are TGTGCCAGCAGTTTACTAGCGGGAGGGGGGTATGAGCAGTTCTTC.

The V call is TRBV5-1, the J call TRBJ2-5; D gene ambiguous. Trimming pared 0 bases from V and 4 bases from J, leaving 13 bases between. From germline, CDR1 is SGHRS and CDR2 YFSETQ. The CDR3 totals 15 residues. This CDR3 is CASSLEGRFRETQYF. CDR3 DNA sequence: TGCGCCAGCAGCTTGGAAGGCAGGTTTAGAGAGACCCAGTACTTC.

As regards this clone: A junction boundary mismatches the germline segment, possibly from a read error. V is TRBV2 and J is TRBJ1-5; 7 positions agree with TRBD1. In germline, CDR1 is SNHLY, CDR2 FYNNEI. There are 15 residues in the CDR3. CDR3 DNA sequence: TGTGTCAGCAGTGACCAGGGGGAGTTCAATCAGCCCCAGCATTTT. The encoded protein is CVSSDQGEFNQPQHF. Variable domain in full (rest from reference TRBV2 and TRBJ1-5): EPEVTQTPSHQVTQMGQEVILRCVPISNHLYFYWYRQILGQKVEFLVSFYNNEISEKSEIFDDQFSVERPDGSNFTLKIRSTKLEDSAMYFCVSSDQGEFNQPQHFGDGTRLSIL.

V is TRBV6-5 and J is TRBJ2-1, with D tentatively TRBD1 (6 bases). Looked up from germline, CDR1 is MNHEY and CDR2 is SVGAGI. This CDR3 has 14 amino acids. Trimming stripped 0 bases from V and 7 bases from J, with 10 bases between. The CDR3 DNA is TGTGCCAGCAGTTACTCAGGGACAAGGAATGAGCAGTTCTTC. It is translated as CASSYSGTRNEQFF.

V is TRBV7-9 and J is TRBJ1-1, with a possible D match to TRBD1 (5 bases). The V gene's germline CDR1 is SEHNR and CDR2 FQNEAQ (reference sequence). The V end was cut by 5 bases, the J end by 1 base, with 17 bases between. This CDR3 is 16 amino acids long. The chain's CDR3 is CASSRRSRVANTEAFF. In nucleotides, the CDR3 is TGTGCCAGCAGCCGAAGATCCAGGGTCGCGAACACTGAAGCTTTCTTT. Full variable domain (missing parts from reference TRBV7-9 and TRBJ1-1): DTGVSQNPRHKITKRGQNVTFRCDPISEHNRLYWYRQTLGQGPEFLTYFQNEAQLEKSRLLSDRFSAERPKGSFSTLEIQRTEQGDSAMYLCASSRRSRVANTEAFFGQGTRLTVV.

In this sample, this clone turned up a few times. The V gene is TRBV29-1, the J gene TRBJ2-2; D gene uncertain. Trimming stripped 5 bases from V and 3 bases from J, with 10 bases between. Germline V gene data show CDR1 as SQVTM and CDR2 as ANQGSEA. The CDR3 runs 13 residues. The CDR3 nucleotides are TGCAGCGTTTACCCTTCGGACACCGGGGAGCTGTTTTTT. It encodes CSVYPSDTGELFF.

This chain uses TRBV4-1 with TRBJ2-3, with TRBD2 matching 8 bases. CDR1 and CDR2 from the germline V gene are MGHRA and YSYEKL. The CDR3 is 17 residues long. V was clipped by 4 bases and J by 4 bases; unmatched bases: 13. The CDR3 DNA reads as TGCGCCAGCAGCCTCTGGTCAACGGCGGGAGGCGCAGATACGCAGTATTTT. Protein: CASSLWSTAGGADTQYF.

The J gene is TRBJ2-2, the V gene TRBV5-8, with TRBD1 matching over 7 bases. From germline, CDR1 is SGHTS and CDR2 YDEGEE. CDR3 size: 13 residues. V dropped 1 base and J dropped 9; count of bases not matched to a gene: 3. The CDR3 here is CASSLRGRRELFF. Here the CDR3 DNA reads TGTGCCAGCAGCTTGAGGGGGCGAAGGGAGCTGTTTTTT.

This clone was seen once. The chain uses TRBV14 and TRBJ1-2; D is perhaps TRBD1 (5 bases). Trimming stripped 2 bases from V and 3 bases from J, with 13 bases between. CDR1 and CDR2 (germline): SGHDN, FVKESK. The CDR3 is made up of 15 amino acids. The CDR3 sequence is CASSQKVGGYYGYTF. The DNA for the CDR3 is TGTGCCAGCAGCCAAAAAGTGGGGGGATACTATGGCTACACCTTC.